These T cell receptor beta chains were read from a single sample in a study of regulatory T cells in long-lasting Graves disease. MiXCR, run by TCRdb on the multiplex PCR reads, gives a single entry per CDR3 protein. Counted here are approximately 400,000 distinct CDR3 sequences, approximately 16% occurring once; the ten biggest clones make up over 7%. This sample also appeared in a second study, on T cells in Graves' hyperthyroidism and ophthalmopathy.

Source: peripheral blood mononuclear cells (PBMCs), taken at new diagnosis, from a patient treated with antithyroid drugs. The receptors come from a woman between 35 and 50 years old with Graves disease. Each CDR3 is given with its conserved first and last residue. Fields, in order: J gene, D gene, V gene, clone size, CDR3 DNA, CDR3 protein. A D gene is named only where the DNA matches it firmly. Only part of the rows carry a size: once, few, many, or a class if the clone is expanded.

J: TRBJ1-1
D: TRBD1
V: TRBV7-9
size: many
DNA: TGTGCCAGCGGACAGGGGTTGTACACTGAAGCTTTCTTT
CDR3: CASGQGLYTEAFF

J: TRBJ1-1
D: NA
V: TRBV12-5
size: many
DNA: TGTGCTGGTGGGGAGGGCTACACTGAAGCTTTCTTT
CDR3: CAGGEGYTEAFF

J: TRBJ1-6
D: NA
V: TRBV7-2
size: many
DNA: TGTGCCAGCAGCTTGGGGGTTATGTCACCCCTCCACTTT
CDR3: CASSLGVMSPLHF

J: TRBJ1-1
D: NA
V: TRBV5-1
size: many
DNA: TGCGCCAGCAGCGCCGGAACAGGCAACACTGAAGCTTTCTTT
CDR3: CASSAGTGNTEAFF

J: TRBJ2-3
D: TRBD2
V: TRBV12-3/TRBV12-4
size: NA
DNA: TGTGCCAGCGGTATGGGACTAGCGGGAGTAGATACGCAGTATTTT
CDR3: CASGMGLAGVDTQYF

J: TRBJ2-7
D: TRBD2
V: TRBV20-1
size: many
DNA: TGCAGTGCGGAAGGGACTAGCGGGAGCTACGAGCAGTACTTC
CDR3: CSAEGTSGSYEQYF

J: TRBJ1-2
D: NA
V: TRBV15
size: many
DNA: TGTGCCACCAGCACAAACGCAGGGGCGGACTATGGCTACACCTTC
CDR3: CATSTNAGADYGYTF

J: TRBJ2-7
D: TRBD1
V: TRBV18
size: few
DNA: TGTGCCAGCTCCCCGGACAGGATCCGCTACGAGCAGTACTTC
CDR3: CASSPDRIRYEQYF

J: TRBJ2-7
D: NA
V: TRBV12-3/TRBV12-4
size: many
DNA: TGTGCCAGCACCCGACTCTACGAGCAGTACTTC
CDR3: CASTRLYEQYF

J: TRBJ2-7
D: NA
V: TRBV30
size: many
DNA: TGTGCCTGGAGTGGTCCACTAGTTTCCTACGAGCAGTACTTC
CDR3: CAWSGPLVSYEQYF

J: TRBJ2-5
D: NA
V: TRBV28
size: many
DNA: TGTGCCACTATATCACAAGAGACCCAGTACTTC
CDR3: CATISQETQYF

J: TRBJ1-2
D: NA
V: TRBV3-1
size: few
DNA: TGTGCCAGCAGCCAAGATGGTACAGCTAACTATGGCTACACCTTC
CDR3: CASSQDGTANYGYTF

J: TRBJ2-1
D: NA
V: TRBV28
size: many
DNA: TGTGCCAGCAGTTCAGCGGACAATGAGCAGTTCTTC
CDR3: CASSSADNEQFF

J: TRBJ2-5
D: NA
V: TRBV28
size: NA
DNA: TGTGCCAGCAGTTTATTAGGGGGGGGGGGGAGAGAGACCCAGTACTTC
CDR3: CASSLLGGGGRETQYF

J: TRBJ2-3
D: TRBD1
V: TRBV10-2
size: few
DNA: TGCGCCAGCAGAGGCTGGGTTGACAGGGCCGGCACAGATACGCAGTATTTT
CDR3: CASRGWVDRAGTDTQYF

J: TRBJ2-1
D: NA
V: TRBV7-2
size: many
DNA: TGTGCCAGCAGCTTAATGGCCGGGAACTACAATGAGCAGTTCTTC
CDR3: CASSLMAGNYNEQFF

J: TRBJ1-4
D: TRBD1
V: TRBV13
size: many
DNA: TGTGCCAGCAGCGCTACCGGGACAGAGAATGAAAAACTGTTTTTT
CDR3: CASSATGTENEKLFF

J: TRBJ2-7
D: TRBD2
V: TRBV6-5
size: few
DNA: TGTGCCAGCAGTTACGCTCCATGGGGGGGAAGCTCCTACGAGCAGTACTTC
CDR3: CASSYAPWGGSSYEQYF

J: TRBJ2-5
D: NA
V: TRBV27
size: many
DNA: TGTGCCAGCAGTATGTACAGCGGGTCTCAAGAGACCCAGTACTTC
CDR3: CASSMYSGSQETQYF

J: TRBJ1-4
D: NA
V: TRBV27
size: many
DNA: TGTGCCAGCAGTTTATCAGGAGCAGGGGCCAAGAGTGAAAAACTGTTTTTT
CDR3: CASSLSGAGAKSEKLFF